The 13 T cell receptor beta chains below were found in one sample sequenced in a study of cytomegalovirus exposure and HLA in healthy donors. This PCR relied on a set of 60 Vbeta primers and 13 Jbeta primers. Using immunoSEQ multiplex PCR, the repertoire was profiled, and TCRdb retains in-frame clones only, with some absent. In the table there are around 76,000 clones, 70% of which are singletons. Sequences were obtained from PBMCs. The receptor source for this set is a woman aged 45-59 years in good health and CMV-seropositive.

This chain connects TRBV5-1 to TRBJ2-2; TRBD2 might be the D (7 bases). The CDR3 spans 15 residues. V was pared by 3 bases and J by 3 bases, with 12 bases between. Per germline, CDR1 SGHRS and CDR2 YFSETQ. CDR3 sequence reads: CASSYQGRDTGELFF. CDR3 DNA sequence: TGCGCCAGCAGCTACCAGGGGAGGGACACCGGGGAGCTGTTTTTT.

V usage is TRBV7-9 and J usage is TRBJ1-5; D may be TRBD1 (6 bases). The CDR3 is made up of 13 amino acids. Trimming left V 5 bases short and J 7 bases short, with 12 bases between. The germline gives CDR1 SEHNR, CDR2 FQNEAQ (reference sequence). In DNA, the CDR3 is TGTGCCAGCAGCAGAAACCAGGGGCAGCCCCAGCATTTT. Protein product: CASSRNQGQPQHF.

The CDR3 DNA sequence: TGTGCCATCAGTGTGGCAGGATACGAGCAGTACTTC. Its protein is CAISVAGYEQYF. This chain uses TRBV10-3 with TRBJ2-7; D remains ambiguous. Germline lookup yields CDR1 ENHRY and CDR2 SYGVKD. CDR3 length: 12 amino acids. The ends were cut back, 4 bases at V and 4 bases at J, with 8 bases in the middle.

The V gene is TRBV27, the J gene TRBJ1-5; TRBD1 matches 9 bases. Per the germline V gene, CDR1 is MNHEY and CDR2 is SMNVEV (reference sequence). The CDR3 totals 15 residues. V shed 6 bases, J shed 4 bases, and the junction held 7 bases outside the gene matches. CDR3 nucleotides: TGTGCCAGCAGATTACAGGGGGCAGTAAATCAGCCCCAGCATTTT. It encodes CASRLQGAVNQPQHF.

The chain carries TRBV11-2 and TRBJ2-2, with D perhaps TRBD1 (5 bases). Per germline, CDR1 SGHAT and CDR2 FQNNGV. This CDR3 contains 17 residues. The V end was cut by 1 base, the J end by 1 base, with 13 bases between. Here the CDR3 reads CASSLVGVGVNTGELFF. CDR3 nucleotide sequence: TGTGCCAGCAGCTTAGTGGGTGTAGGGGTGAACACCGGGGAGCTGTTTTTT. Combining the CDR3 with reference TRBV11-2 and TRBJ2-2 gives the whole variable domain EAGVAQSPRYKIIEKRQSVAFWCNPISGHATLYWYQQILGQGPKLLIQFQNNGVVDDSQLPKDRFSAERLKGVDSTLKIQPAKLEDSAVYLCASSLVGVGVNTGELFFGEGSRLTVL.

CDR3 nucleotide sequence: TGTGCCAGCAGCAAACCTAGCGGGGGTTATTATACGCAGTATTTT. It specifies CASSKPSGGYYTQYF. V is TRBV6-5 and J is TRBJ2-3, with 10 positions matching TRBD2. Germline-derived CDR1 and CDR2 are MNHEY and SVGAGI. This CDR3 is 15 amino acids long. With 6 bases clipped from V and 7 bases from J, the junction kept 10 bases outside the gene matches.

The rearrangement links TRBV21-1 to TRBJ2-7; the DNA was not used to check the table's D call, TRBD1. TRBV21-1 is a pseudogene segment. The CDR3 sequence is 17 residues long. Here the CDR3 DNA reads TGTGCCAGCAGCAACCTCCATTCCGGGACAGGGGCCTACGAGCAGTACTTC. It yields the protein CASSNLHSGTGAYEQYF.

The rearrangement joins TRBV5-1 to TRBJ2-5; the D gene is possibly TRBD1 (5 bases). V was cut by 6 bases and J by 3 bases, with 15 bases left in between. CDR1 and CDR2 (germline): SGHRS, YFSETQ. The CDR3 contains 14 residues. CDR3 in DNA: TGCGCCAGCACCCTAGACAGAAACAAAGAGACCCAGTACTTC. It yields the protein CASTLDRNKETQYF.

The chain links TRBV4-3 to TRBJ2-6, with 9 nucleotides matching TRBD2. Looked up from germline, CDR1 is LGHNA and CDR2 is YSLEER. The CDR3 has 22 residues. V lost 0 bases to trimming and J lost 0 bases; unmatched junction nucleotides: 15. CDR3 sequence reads: CASSQDHPLSGGPTSGANVLTF. In DNA form, the CDR3 reads TGCGCCAGCAGCCAAGATCATCCTTTAAGCGGGGGGCCAACCTCTGGGGCCAACGTCCTGACTTTC.

The CDR3 nucleotides are TGTGCCAGCAGTTCACAGCGTCATAGCGGGAGTCTTAACGAGCAGTACTTC. It encodes CASSSQRHSGSLNEQYF. V is TRBV27 and J is TRBJ2-7; 9 bases fit TRBD2. This CDR3 is 17 amino acids long. Germline CDR1 and CDR2: MNHEY and SMNVEV (reference sequence). Unmatched junction bases numbered 15, after V lost 4 bases and J lost 5 bases.

The V call is TRBV28, the J call TRBJ1-2, with TRBD1 as a possible D gene (6 bases). V lost 4 bases and J 8 bases, leaving 17 bases between the germline ends. Germline V gene lookup returns CDR1 MDHEN and CDR2 SYDVKM. The CDR3 sequence is 14 residues long. For the CDR3, the DNA is TGTGCCAGCAGTTGGGGGGGGCTCAATCGGGGCTACACCTTC. This sequence encodes CASSWGGLNRGYTF.

J is TRBJ1-2 and V is TRBV9; D remains ambiguous. The V end was cut by 4 bases, the J end by 8 bases, with 21 bases between. Germline V gives CDR1 SGDLS, CDR2 YYNGEE. The CDR3 has 15 residues. The CDR3 DNA reads TGTGCCAGCAGCTCCCCCCCATCATTGTTGAGGGGCTACACCTTC. It specifies CASSSPPSLLRGYTF.

The chain employs TRBV9 and TRBJ1-1, with D possibly being TRBD1 (5 bases). CDR3 size: 14 residues. Germline CDR1 reads SGDLS; CDR2 reads YYNGEE. For the CDR3, the DNA is TGTGCGAGCGCGGTGGGGGGTTCGTTCACTGAAGCTTTCTTT. It specifies CASAVGGSFTEAFF.